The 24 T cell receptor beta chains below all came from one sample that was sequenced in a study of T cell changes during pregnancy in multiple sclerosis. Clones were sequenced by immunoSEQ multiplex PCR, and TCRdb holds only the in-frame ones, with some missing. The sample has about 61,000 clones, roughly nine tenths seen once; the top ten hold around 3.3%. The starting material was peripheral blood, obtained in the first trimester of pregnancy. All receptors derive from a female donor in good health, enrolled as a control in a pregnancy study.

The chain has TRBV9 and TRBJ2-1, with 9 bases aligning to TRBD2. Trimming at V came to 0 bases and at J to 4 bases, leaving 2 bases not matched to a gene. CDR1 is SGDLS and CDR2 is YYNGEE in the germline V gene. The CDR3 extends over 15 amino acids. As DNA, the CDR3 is TGTGCCAGCAGCGTAGGTCTAGCGGGATACAATGAGCAGTTCTTC. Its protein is CASSVGLAGYNEQFF.

The DNA for the CDR3 is TGTGCCAGCAGCTTGACGACAGGCTATGGCTACACCTTC. This codes for CASSLTTGYGYTF. The V and J genes are TRBV5-4 and TRBJ1-2; D might be TRBD1 (6 bases). V dropped 1 base and J dropped 4 bases, with 8 bases sitting between them. Germline assignment: CDR1 SGHNT and CDR2 YYREEE (reference sequence). The CDR3 sequence is 13 residues long.

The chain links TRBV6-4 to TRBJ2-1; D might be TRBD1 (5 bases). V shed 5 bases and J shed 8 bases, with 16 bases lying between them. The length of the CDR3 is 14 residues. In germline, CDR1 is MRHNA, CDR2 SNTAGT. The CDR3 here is CASSIQGDSDEQFF. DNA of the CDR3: TGTGCCAGCAGTATCCAGGGTGATTCGGATGAGCAGTTCTTC.

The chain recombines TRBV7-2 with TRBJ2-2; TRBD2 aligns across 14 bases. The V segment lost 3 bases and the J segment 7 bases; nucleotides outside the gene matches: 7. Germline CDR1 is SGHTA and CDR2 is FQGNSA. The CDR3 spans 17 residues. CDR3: CASSLSGTSGSNGELFF. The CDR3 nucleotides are TGTGCCAGCAGCTTGTCCGGGACTAGCGGGAGTAACGGGGAGCTGTTTTTT.

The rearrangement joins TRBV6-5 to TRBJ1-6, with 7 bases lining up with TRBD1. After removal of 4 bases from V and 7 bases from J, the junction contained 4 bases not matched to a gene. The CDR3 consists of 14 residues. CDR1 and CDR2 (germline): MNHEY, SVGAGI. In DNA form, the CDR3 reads TGTGCCAGCAGTTTCCGGGACAGAAATTCACCCCTCCACTTT. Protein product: CASSFRDRNSPLHF.

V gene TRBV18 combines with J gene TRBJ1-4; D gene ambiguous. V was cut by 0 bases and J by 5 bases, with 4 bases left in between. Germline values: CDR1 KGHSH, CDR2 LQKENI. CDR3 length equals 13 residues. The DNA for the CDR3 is TGTGCCAGCTCACCACCCTCGAATGAAAAACTGTTTTTT. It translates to CASSPPSNEKLFF.

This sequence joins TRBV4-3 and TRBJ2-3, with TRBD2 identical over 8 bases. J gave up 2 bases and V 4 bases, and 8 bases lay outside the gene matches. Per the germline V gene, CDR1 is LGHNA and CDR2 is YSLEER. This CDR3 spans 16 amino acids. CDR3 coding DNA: TGCGCCAGCAGCCCCTCGGGGCGGGAGGCCACAGATACGCAGTATTTT. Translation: CASSPSGREATDTQYF.

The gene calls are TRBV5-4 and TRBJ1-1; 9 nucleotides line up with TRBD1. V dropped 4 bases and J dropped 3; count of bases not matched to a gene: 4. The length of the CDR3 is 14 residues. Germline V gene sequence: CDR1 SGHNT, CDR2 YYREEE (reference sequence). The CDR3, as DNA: TGTGCCAGCAGCCCGACAGGGGGACACACTGAAGCTTTCTTT. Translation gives CASSPTGGHTEAFF.

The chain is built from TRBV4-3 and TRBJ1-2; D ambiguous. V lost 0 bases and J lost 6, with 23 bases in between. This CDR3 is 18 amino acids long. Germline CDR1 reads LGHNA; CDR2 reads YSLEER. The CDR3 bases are TGCGCCAGCAGCCAAGATCTGGGGAGGGCTCTTTCCCCGGATGGCTACACCTTC. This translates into CASSQDLGRALSPDGYTF.

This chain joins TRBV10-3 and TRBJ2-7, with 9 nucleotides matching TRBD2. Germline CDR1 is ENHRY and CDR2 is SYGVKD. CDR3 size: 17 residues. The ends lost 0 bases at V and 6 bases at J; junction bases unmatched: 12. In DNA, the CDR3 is TGTGCCATCAGTGAGTCTGGCGGGAGGGCGGTCGGGACCGAGCAGTACTTC. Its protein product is CAISESGGRAVGTEQYF.

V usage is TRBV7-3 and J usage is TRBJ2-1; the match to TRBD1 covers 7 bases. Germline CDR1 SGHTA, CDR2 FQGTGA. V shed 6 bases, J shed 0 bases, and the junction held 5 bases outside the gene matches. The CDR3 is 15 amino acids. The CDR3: CASSPGGSSYNEQFF. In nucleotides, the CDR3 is TGTGCCAGCAGTCCAGGGGGTTCCTCCTACAATGAGCAGTTCTTC.

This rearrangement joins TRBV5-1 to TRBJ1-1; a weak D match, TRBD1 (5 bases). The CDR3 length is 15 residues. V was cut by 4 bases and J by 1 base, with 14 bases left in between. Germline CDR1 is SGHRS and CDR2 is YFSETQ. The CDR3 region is CASSPGGTANTEAFF. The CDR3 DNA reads TGCGCCAGCAGCCCCGGAGGGACGGCGAACACTGAAGCTTTCTTT.

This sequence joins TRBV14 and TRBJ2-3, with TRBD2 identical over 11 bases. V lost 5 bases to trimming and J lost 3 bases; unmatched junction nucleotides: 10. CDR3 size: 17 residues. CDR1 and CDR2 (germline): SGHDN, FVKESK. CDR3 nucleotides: TGTGCCAGCAGCGGAATCCCACTAGCGGGAGAGACAGATACGCAGTATTTT. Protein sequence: CASSGIPLAGETDTQYF. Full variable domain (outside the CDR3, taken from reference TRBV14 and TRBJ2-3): EAGVTQFPSHSVIEKGQTVTLRCDPISGHDNLYWYRRVMGKEIKFLLHFVKESKQDESGMPNNRFLAERTGGTYSTLKVQPAELEDSGVYFCASSGIPLAGETDTQYFGPGTRLTVL.

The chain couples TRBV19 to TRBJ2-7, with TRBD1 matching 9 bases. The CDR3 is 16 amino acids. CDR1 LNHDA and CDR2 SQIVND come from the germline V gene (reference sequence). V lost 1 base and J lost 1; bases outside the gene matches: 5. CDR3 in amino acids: CASSIVPGQGSYEQYF. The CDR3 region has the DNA TGTGCCAGTAGTATAGTACCGGGACAGGGATCCTACGAGCAGTACTTC.

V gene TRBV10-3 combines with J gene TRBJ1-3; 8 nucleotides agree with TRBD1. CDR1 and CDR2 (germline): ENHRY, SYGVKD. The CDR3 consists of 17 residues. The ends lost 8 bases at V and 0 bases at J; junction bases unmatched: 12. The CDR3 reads CAISGTGYLHSGNTIYF. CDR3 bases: TGTGCCATCTCCGGGACAGGTTACCTTCACTCTGGAAACACCATATATTTT.

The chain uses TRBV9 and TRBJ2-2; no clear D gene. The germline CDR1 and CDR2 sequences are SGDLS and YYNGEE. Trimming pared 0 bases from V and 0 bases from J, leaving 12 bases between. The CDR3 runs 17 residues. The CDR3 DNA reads TGTGCCAGCAGCGTAGGCAGGTTCCGCGCGAACACCGGGGAGCTGTTTTTT. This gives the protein CASSVGRFRANTGELFF.

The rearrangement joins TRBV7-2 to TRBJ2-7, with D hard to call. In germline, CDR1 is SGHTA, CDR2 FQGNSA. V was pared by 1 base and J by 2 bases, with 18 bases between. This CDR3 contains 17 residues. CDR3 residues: CASSLGGRPAKTYEQYF. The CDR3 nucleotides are TGTGCCAGCAGCTTAGGAGGAAGGCCGGCCAAGACCTACGAGCAGTACTTC.

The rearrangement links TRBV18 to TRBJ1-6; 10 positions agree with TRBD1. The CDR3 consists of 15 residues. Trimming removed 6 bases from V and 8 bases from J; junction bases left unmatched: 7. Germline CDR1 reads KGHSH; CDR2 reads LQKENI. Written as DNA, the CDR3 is TGTGCCAGCTCCCCAGAGGGACAGGGGTATTCACCCCTCCACTTT. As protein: CASSPEGQGYSPLHF. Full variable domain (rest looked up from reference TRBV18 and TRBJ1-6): NAGVMQNPRHLVRRRGQEARLRCSPMKGHSHVYWYRQLPEEGLKFMVYLQKENIIDESGMPKERFSAEFPKEGPSILRIQQVVRGDSAAYFCASSPEGQGYSPLHFGNGTRLTVT.

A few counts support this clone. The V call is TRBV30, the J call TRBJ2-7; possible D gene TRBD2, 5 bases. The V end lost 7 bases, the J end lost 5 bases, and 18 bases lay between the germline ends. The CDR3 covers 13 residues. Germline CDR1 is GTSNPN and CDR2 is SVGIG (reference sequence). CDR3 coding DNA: TGTGCCTCGACGGAGAGAGGGCTTGACGAGCAGTACTTC. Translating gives CASTERGLDEQYF. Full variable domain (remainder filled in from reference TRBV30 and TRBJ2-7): SQTIHQWPATLVQPVGSPLSLECTVEGTSNPNLYWYRQAAGRGLQLLFYSVGIGQISSEVPQNLSASRPQDRQFILSSKKLLLSDSGFYLCASTERGLDEQYFGPGTRLTVT.

CDR3 loop: CASSSGTQETQYF. The CDR3 DNA reads TGTGCCAGCAGTTCCGGGACTCAAGAGACCCAGTACTTC. The chain joins TRBV7-6 to TRBJ2-5; D is possibly TRBD2 (6 bases). Germline lookup yields CDR1 SGHVS and CDR2 FNYEAQ. CDR3 size: 13 residues. Trimming took 6 bases from V and 2 from J, leaving 10 bases between them.

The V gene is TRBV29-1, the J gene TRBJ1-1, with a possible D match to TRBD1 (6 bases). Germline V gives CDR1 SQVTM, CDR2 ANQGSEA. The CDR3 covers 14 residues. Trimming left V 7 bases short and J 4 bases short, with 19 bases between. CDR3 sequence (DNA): TGCAGCGCCTCCCCAACGGGGGGCGGCACTGAAGCTTTCTTT. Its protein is CSASPTGGGTEAFF.

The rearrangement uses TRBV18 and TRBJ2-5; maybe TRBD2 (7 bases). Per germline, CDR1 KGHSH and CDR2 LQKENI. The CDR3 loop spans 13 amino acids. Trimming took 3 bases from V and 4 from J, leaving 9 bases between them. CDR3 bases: TGTGCCAGCTCACCGCGGGGGCCAGAGACCCAGTACTTC. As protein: CASSPRGPETQYF.

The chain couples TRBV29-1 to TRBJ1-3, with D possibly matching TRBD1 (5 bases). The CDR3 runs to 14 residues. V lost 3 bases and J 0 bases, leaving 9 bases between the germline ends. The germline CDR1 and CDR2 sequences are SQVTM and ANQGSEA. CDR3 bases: TGCAGCGTTGAGGGGGGGAGCTCTGGAAACACCATATATTTT. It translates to CSVEGGSSGNTIYF. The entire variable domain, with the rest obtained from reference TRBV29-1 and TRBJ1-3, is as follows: SAVISQKPSRDICQRGTSLTIQCQVDSQVTMMFWYRQQPGQSLTLIATANQGSEATYESGFVIDKFPISRPNLTFSTLTVSNMSPEDSSIYLCSVEGGSSGNTIYFGEGSWLTVV.

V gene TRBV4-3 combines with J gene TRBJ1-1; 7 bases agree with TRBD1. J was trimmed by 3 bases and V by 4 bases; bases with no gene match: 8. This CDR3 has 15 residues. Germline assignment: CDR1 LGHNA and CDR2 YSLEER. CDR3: CASSLAETGDTEAFF. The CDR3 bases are TGCGCCAGCAGCCTCGCCGAAACAGGGGACACTGAAGCTTTCTTT.